The 26 T cell receptor beta chains below all came from one sample that was sequenced in a study of blood T cell repertoires in COVID-19. Libraries were prepared by immunoSEQ multiplex PCR; TCRdb keeps only in-frame clonotypes and omits some of them. The table lists tens of thousands of clones, over 90% of them singletons. Sequenced material: peripheral blood. Source of these receptors: a human donor with active COVID-19. The donor label of this sample is uncertain.

The rearrangement links TRBV5-1 to TRBJ1-2; D is possibly TRBD1 (6 bases). The V and J ends lost 2 bases and 8 bases respectively, with 13 bases between them. The germline V gene has CDR1 SGHRS and CDR2 YFSETQ. The CDR3 is 13 residues long. The CDR3, as DNA: TGCGCCAGCAGCTTAACCAGGACAGACGGCTACACCTTC. Translation: CASSLTRTDGYTF.

This clone has only one observation. The chain couples TRBV5-1 to TRBJ2-1; tentative D call: TRBD1 (6 bases). The CDR3 sequence is 11 residues long. From germline, CDR1 is SGHRS and CDR2 YFSETQ. The germline V and J ends were trimmed by 4 bases and 10 bases, with 9 bases remaining between them. The DNA of the CDR3 is TGCGCCAGCAGCGTAACAGGGGAGCAGTTCTTC. It encodes CASSVTGEQFF.

The chain carries TRBV27 and TRBJ1-6; perhaps TRBD1 as D (6 bases). There are 16 residues in the CDR3. Trimming stripped 0 bases from V and 8 bases from J, with 14 bases between. The germline V gene encodes CDR1 MNHEY and CDR2 SMNVEV (reference sequence). Here the CDR3 reads CASSLSPHRADSPLHF. CDR3 bases: TGTGCCAGCAGTTTATCTCCCCACAGGGCGGATTCACCCCTCCACTTT.

This chain links TRBV11-2 with TRBJ2-7, with TRBD1 identical over 7 bases. The CDR3 is 16 amino acids. V shed 5 bases, J shed 3 bases, and the junction held 13 bases outside the gene matches. Germline V CDR1 and CDR2: SGHAT, FQNNGV. The CDR3 DNA follows: TGTGCCAGCAGCCCCCCGATAGGCAGGGGGAACTACGAGCAGTACTTC. This sequence encodes CASSPPIGRGNYEQYF.

This clone was detected once. The chain combines TRBV27 with TRBJ2-7, with D unclear. V dropped 5 bases and J dropped 7 bases, with 15 bases sitting between them. The CDR3 loop spans 13 amino acids. Germline V gene sequence: CDR1 MNHEY, CDR2 SMNVEV (reference sequence). CDR3 sequence (DNA): TGTGCCAGCAGTCCCTACCTCTTTACGGAGCAGTACTTC. Amino acid sequence: CASSPYLFTEQYF.

The V call is TRBV5-6, the J call TRBJ1-1; 7 bases are a match to TRBD1. The CDR3 runs to 17 residues. The V and J ends lost 0 bases and 0 bases, in that order; junction bases with no gene match: 8. Germline-derived CDR1 and CDR2 are SGHDT and YYEEEE. The CDR3 coding sequence is TGTGCCAGCAGCTTGGAGCAGGGGGTAAACATGAACACTGAAGCTTTCTTT. It is translated as CASSLEQGVNMNTEAFF.

The rearrangement links TRBV29-1 to TRBJ2-6; TRBD2 matches at 7 bases. V shed 3 bases, J shed 3 bases, and the junction held 5 bases outside the gene matches. This CDR3 has 15 amino acids. CDR1 is SQVTM, CDR2 ANQGSEA, per germline. CDR3 sequence reads: CSVELGGSGANVLTF. The CDR3 nucleotides are TGCAGCGTTGAGTTGGGGGGGAGTGGGGCCAACGTCCTGACTTTC.

In nucleotides, the CDR3 is TGCGCCAGCAGCTTGCTTTCAGGGAACGAGCAGTACTTC. Translation: CASSLLSGNEQYF. This rearrangement joins TRBV5-1 to TRBJ2-7; D possibly corresponds to TRBD1 (5 bases). The CDR3 spans 13 residues. The germline V gene encodes CDR1 SGHRS and CDR2 YFSETQ. The V end was cut by 1 base, the J end by 5 bases, with 10 bases between. The whole variable domain, remainder taken from reference TRBV5-1 and TRBJ2-7, is KAGVTQTPRYLIKTRGQQVTLSCSPISGHRSVSWYQQTPGQGLQFLFEYFSETQRNKGNFPGRFSGRQFSNSRSEMNVSTLELGDSALYLCASSLLSGNEQYFGPGTRLTVT.

The chain links TRBV7-9 to TRBJ2-3; 9 positions match TRBD2. Germline trimming cut 0 bases from V and 4 bases from J; bases unmatched to any gene: 2. The CDR3 contains 15 residues. Germline CDR1 and CDR2: SEHNR and FQNEAQ (reference sequence). The CDR3 coding sequence is TGTGCCAGCAGCTTAGCTTCTAGCGGGGCAGATACGCAGTATTTT. This sequence encodes CASSLASSGADTQYF. Looking up the rest from reference TRBV7-9 and TRBJ2-3 gives the full variable domain: DTGVSQNPRHKITKRGQNVTFRCDPISEHNRLYWYRQTLGQGPEFLTYFQNEAQLEKSRLLSDRFSAERPKGSFSTLEIQRTEQGDSAMYLCASSLASSGADTQYFGPGTRLTVL.

V is TRBV7-6 and J is TRBJ2-2; tentatively, D is TRBD2 (7 bases). The CDR3 sequence is 16 residues long. CDR1 and CDR2 (germline): SGHVS, FNYEAQ. Trimming shortened V by 5 bases and J by 4 bases, and 17 bases separated the two germline ends. CDR3 region: CASSPLGGAVTGELFF. CDR3 sequence (DNA): TGTGCCAGCAGCCCCCTTGGGGGGGCGGTCACCGGGGAGCTGTTTTTT. Using reference TRBV7-6 and TRBJ2-2 for the parts outside the CDR3, the full variable domain is GAGVSQSPRYKVTKRGQDVALRCDPISGHVSLYWYRQALGQGPEFLTYFNYEAQQDKSGLPNDRFSAERPEGSISTLTIQRTEQRDSAMYRCASSPLGGAVTGELFFGEGSRLTVL.

The chain employs TRBV6-5 and TRBJ1-2; 9 bases fit TRBD1. The CDR3 is made up of 15 amino acids. Germline CDR1 reads MNHEY; CDR2 reads SVGAGI. V lost 5 bases, J lost 2 bases, and 6 bases stayed unmatched. The CDR3 sequence is CASSTGTGTNYGYTF. For the CDR3, the DNA is TGTGCCAGCAGTACCGGGACAGGGACCAACTATGGCTACACCTTC.

The chain joins TRBV11-3 to TRBJ1-1; 8 bases fit TRBD1. After removal of 5 bases from V and 6 bases from J, the junction contained 8 bases not matched to a gene. The germline V gene has CDR1 SGHNT and CDR2 YENEEA. This CDR3 region has 14 residues. CDR3 nucleotide sequence: TGTGCCAGCAGCCCCGGGGGACAGGTGGCTGAAGCTTTCTTT. Protein sequence: CASSPGGQVAEAFF. The full variable domain, in which reference TRBV11-3 and TRBJ1-1 provide the parts outside the CDR3, is EAGVVQSPRYKIIEKKQPVAFWCNPISGHNTLYWYLQNLGQGPELLIRYENEEAVDDSQLPKDRFSAERLKGVDSTLKIQPAELGDSAVYLCASSPGGQVAEAFFGQGTRLTVV.

V and J are TRBV6-6 and TRBJ2-7, with TRBD1 identical over 8 bases. The CDR3 totals 16 residues. Germline CDR1 reads MNHNY; CDR2 reads SVGAGI (reference sequence). Trimming at V came to 4 bases and at J to 4 bases, leaving 12 bases not matched to a gene. CDR3 region: CASSSPDRGGHYEQYF. CDR3 nucleotide sequence: TGTGCCAGCAGTTCCCCCGACAGGGGTGGTCATTACGAGCAGTACTTC.

The chain links TRBV5-6 to TRBJ1-1; no firm D call. In germline, CDR1 is SGHDT, CDR2 YYEEEE. This CDR3 comprises 12 residues. Trimming stripped 0 bases from V and 5 bases from J, with 5 bases between. The CDR3 nucleotides read TGTGCCAGCAGCTTGGTGCGTACTGAAGCTTTCTTT. As protein: CASSLVRTEAFF.

The genes are TRBV10-3 and TRBJ1-1; 7 bases match TRBD1. V lost 1 base and J lost 5; bases outside the gene matches: 7. Per germline, CDR1 ENHRY and CDR2 SYGVKD. This CDR3 spans 15 amino acids. The CDR3 reads CAISEFTQGSTEAFF. The CDR3 DNA is TGTGCCATCAGTGAGTTTACACAGGGGTCGACTGAAGCTTTCTTT.

The rearrangement uses TRBV7-8 and TRBJ2-5; 8 bases are shared with TRBD2. The CDR3 extends over 15 amino acids. The V gene end was trimmed by 3 bases and the J gene end by 1 base; junction bases not matched to a gene: 4. The germline gives CDR1 SGHVS, CDR2 FQNEAQ. DNA for the CDR3: TGTGCCAGCAGCTTCGGGGGGGGTCCCCAAGAGACCCAGTACTTC. This codes for CASSFGGGPQETQYF.

V gene TRBV19 combines with J gene TRBJ2-1, with 7 bases fitting TRBD1. CDR1 LNHDA and CDR2 SQIVND come from the germline V gene (reference sequence). The CDR3 consists of 15 residues. Trimming took 1 base from V and 4 from J; bases not matched to a gene: 4. The CDR3 reads CASSIGSRGYNEQFF. As DNA, the CDR3 is TGTGCCAGTAGTATAGGTTCCAGGGGGTACAATGAGCAGTTCTTC.

The genes are TRBV5-1 and TRBJ1-3, with a tentative D call TRBD1 (5 bases). The V and J ends lost 4 bases and 0 bases respectively, with 11 bases between them. Germline V gene data show CDR1 as SGHRS and CDR2 as YFSETQ. CDR3 length: 15 residues. CDR3 sequence reads: CASSLQGDSGNTIYF. The CDR3 DNA sequence: TGCGCCAGCAGCCTTCAGGGCGACTCTGGAAACACCATATATTTT.

The CDR3 bases are TGTGCCAGCAGCCAACTCCAGAACTATGGCTACACCTTC. Encoded protein: CASSQLQNYGYTF. The chain carries TRBV3-1 (or the pseudogene TRBV3-2) and TRBJ1-2, with D unresolved. With 2 bases removed from V and 2 bases from J, the gap between germline ends came to 6 bases. This CDR3 has 13 residues. The germline CDR1 and CDR2 sequences are LGHDT and YNNKEL (reference sequence).

Worth noting for this clone: A junction boundary mismatches the germline segment, possibly from a read error. The chain uses TRBV3-1 (or the pseudogene TRBV3-2) and TRBJ1-4, with 9 nucleotides matching TRBD1. Germline CDR1 reads LGHDT; CDR2 reads YNNKEL (reference sequence). The CDR3 sequence is 18 residues long. CDR3 sequence: CASSLGQGQVATNEKLLF. CDR3 in DNA: TGTGCCAGCAGCCTAGGACAGGGGCAAGTTGCAACTAATGAAAAACTGCTTTTT.

V gene TRBV21-1 combines with J gene TRBJ2-4; the tabulated D call, TRBD1, remains unverified against the DNA. TRBV21-1 is listed as a pseudogene. The CDR3 has 17 residues. The CDR3 here is CASSKVWQLLAKNIQYF. The CDR3 DNA is TGTGCCAGCAGCAAAGTATGGCAGTTGCTAGCCAAAAACATTCAGTACTTC.

J is TRBJ1-1 and V is TRBV7-9, with 9 bases matching TRBD1. The germline V gene has CDR1 SEHNR and CDR2 FQNEAQ (reference sequence). The CDR3 extends over 14 amino acids. Trimming took 2 bases from V and 7 from J; bases not matched to a gene: 5. The DNA of the CDR3 is TGTGCCAGCAGCTTAAAAGGGACAGGGTATGAAGCTTTCTTT. Translation: CASSLKGTGYEAFF.

The chain joins TRBV6-2 or TRBV6-3 to TRBJ1-1, with 7 nucleotides matching TRBD1. J lost 3 bases, V lost 5 bases, and 6 bases had no gene match. The CDR3 has 14 residues. Germline loops: CDR1 MNHEY, CDR2 SVGEGT. CDR3 region: CASSRRQGDTEAFF. As DNA, the CDR3 is TGTGCCAGCAGTCGTCGACAGGGAGACACTGAAGCTTTCTTT.

As concerns this clone: Relative to the germline gene, one junction end is altered; a read error may explain this. The rearrangement joins TRBV7-7 to TRBJ2-1, with 7 bases identical to TRBD2. The CDR3 is 19 amino acids. Germline values: CDR1 SSHAT, CDR2 FNYEAQ (reference sequence). The CDR3 region is CASSLRGPVGLDSHNEQFF. Written as DNA, the CDR3 is TGTGCTAGCAGCCTCAGAGGACCCGTTGGACTAGATAGCCACAATGAGCAGTTCTTC.

CDR3 sequence: CASSFNPGQEPYNEQFF. DNA for the CDR3: TGTGCCAGCAGCTTCAACCCGGGACAGGAGCCTTACAATGAGCAGTTCTTC. V gene TRBV2 combines with J gene TRBJ2-1; 8 bases are shared with TRBD1. CDR3 length equals 17 residues. Germline trimming cut 6 bases from V and 4 bases from J; bases unmatched to any gene: 14. Germline V gives CDR1 SNHLY, CDR2 FYNNEI.

V gene TRBV5-1 combines with J gene TRBJ2-7; tentatively, D is TRBD1 (6 bases). This CDR3 spans 14 amino acids. Germline lookup yields CDR1 SGHRS and CDR2 YFSETQ. Trimming left V 4 bases short and J 0 bases short, with 11 bases between. CDR3 sequence reads: CASSAGTPSYEQYF. The DNA for the CDR3 is TGCGCCAGCAGCGCCGGGACACCCTCCTACGAGCAGTACTTC.